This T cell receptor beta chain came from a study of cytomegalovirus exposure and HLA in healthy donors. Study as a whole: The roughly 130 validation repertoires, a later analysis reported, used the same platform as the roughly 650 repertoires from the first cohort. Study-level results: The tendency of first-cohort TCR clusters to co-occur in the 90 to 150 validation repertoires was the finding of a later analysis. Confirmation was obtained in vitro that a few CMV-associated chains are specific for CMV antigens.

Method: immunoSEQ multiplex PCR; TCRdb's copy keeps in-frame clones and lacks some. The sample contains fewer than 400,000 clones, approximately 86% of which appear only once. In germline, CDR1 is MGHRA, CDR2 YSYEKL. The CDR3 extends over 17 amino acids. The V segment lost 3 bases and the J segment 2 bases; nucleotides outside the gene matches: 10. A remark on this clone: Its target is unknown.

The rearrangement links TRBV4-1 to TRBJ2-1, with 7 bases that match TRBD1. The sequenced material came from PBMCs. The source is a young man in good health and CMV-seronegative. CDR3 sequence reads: CASSHEMTGIPYNEQFF. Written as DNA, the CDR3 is TGCGCCAGCAGCCATGAGATGACAGGGATCCCCTACAATGAGCAGTTCTTC.